This T cell receptor beta chain emerged from a study of post-analysis software for immune sequencing data. This CDR3 is 14 amino acids long. Germline V lookup: CDR1 SGHRS, CDR2 YFSETQ. The V end was cut by 3 bases, the J end by 3 bases, with 11 bases between. Included in the TCR beta cDNA libraries were unique molecular identifiers. Input populations of roughly 0.95 to 10 million T cells gave rise to some 500,000 cDNA molecules. MiXCR was run by TCRdb on the PCR reads, yielding one entry per CDR3 protein. The table includes hundreds of thousands of distinct CDR3 sequences, roughly 27% detected once. For this clonotype: The antigen remains undetermined.

Notes on the study in general: The five TRBV segments detected at higher frequency in patients than in controls included TRBV5-6, TRBV5-1 and TRBV20-1. F-measure co-clustering was strong for batch-matched samples. Controls significantly exceeded multiple sclerosis patients in normalized Chao1 diversity.

The sample was blood. The chain links TRBV5-1 to TRBJ2-3; D gene uncertain. The receptor comes from a girl aged 10 to 17 with multiple sclerosis. The CDR3 loop reads CASSSDPATDTQYF. In nucleotides, the CDR3 is TGCGCCAGCAGCTCGGATCCTGCAACAGATACGCAGTATTTT.